The 25 T cell receptor beta chains reported below all come from one sample, sequenced in a study of CD8 T cells in ankylosing spondylitis. Each CDR3 protein gets one entry after TCRdb re-called the 5' RACE reads with MiXCR. The sample consists of around 150,000 distinct CDR3 sequences, 15% to 20% of them appearing once. Sequencing was carried out using blood, either unsorted or a sorted T cell fraction (not recorded which). All receptors come from a male donor with ankylosing spondylitis or in good health (not recorded which).

V usage is TRBV20-1 and J usage is TRBJ1-2, with 8 bases identical to TRBD1. Trimming cost V 7 bases and J 2 bases; bases outside gene matches: 12. Germline loops: CDR1 DFQATT, CDR2 SNEGSKA (reference sequence). CDR3 length: 15 amino acids. CDR3 coding DNA: TGCAGTGTCCATTCTCGGGACAGGACAAACTATGGCTACACCTTC. Its translation: CSVHSRDRTNYGYTF.

This clonotype was found many times. V is TRBV24-1 and J is TRBJ2-7; 9 bases are a match to TRBD2. Germline assignment: CDR1 KGHDR and CDR2 SFDVKD. Trimming cost V 7 bases and J 4 bases; bases outside gene matches: 1. This CDR3 has 12 amino acids. This CDR3 reads CATSAGGYEQYF. Written as DNA, the CDR3 is TGTGCCACCAGCGCGGGGGGGTACGAGCAGTACTTC.

The chain combines TRBV27 with TRBJ2-1; the D gene is possibly TRBD2 (5 bases). In germline, CDR1 is MNHEY, CDR2 SMNVEV (reference sequence). The CDR3 sequence is 14 residues long. V lost 3 bases and J lost 4, with 10 bases in between. The CDR3 protein is CASSLGSEYNEQFF. The CDR3 coding sequence is TGTGCCAGCAGTTTGGGTAGCGAGTACAATGAGCAGTTCTTC.

The chain links TRBV19 to TRBJ1-2; D is uncertain. Deletions cut 5 bases from V and 1 base from J, with 17 bases between. The CDR3 contains 16 residues. Per the germline V gene, CDR1 is LNHDA and CDR2 is SQIVND (reference sequence). The CDR3 DNA sequence: TGTGCCAGTAGTGTACAGACACTGGGAAGTAACTATGGCTACACCTTC. Translated, it gives CASSVQTLGSNYGYTF.

Ten or more counts support this clonotype. One end of the junction varies from germline; a read error may be responsible. As DNA, the CDR3 is TGTGCCAGCAGTGAACTAGCGGGAGGGCTGCACTTC. Protein: CASSELAGGLHF. The genes are TRBV12-3 or TRBV12-4 and TRBJ2-7; 13 bases are a match to TRBD2. This CDR3 is built from 12 residues.

This clonotype was detected many times. The J gene is TRBJ2-7, the V gene TRBV5-1, with D perhaps TRBD2 (6 bases). The CDR3 is 16 amino acids. Trimming took 0 bases from V and 3 from J, leaving 16 bases between them. The germline V gene has CDR1 SGHRS and CDR2 YFSETQ. The CDR3 region is CASSLARQGGNYEQYF. CDR3 coding DNA: TGCGCCAGCAGCTTGGCCAGGCAGGGAGGTAACTACGAGCAGTACTTC.

The V and J genes are TRBV4-1 and TRBJ2-2; D is unclear. Trimming took 1 base from V and 5 from J, leaving 8 bases between them. The CDR3 has 14 residues. Germline V gene data show CDR1 as MGHRA and CDR2 as YSYEKL. DNA for the CDR3: TGCGCCAGCAGCCAAGGAATAGGGACCGGGGAGCTGTTTTTT. Its protein product is CASSQGIGTGELFF.

This clonotype was recorded at least ten times. V usage is TRBV3-1 and J usage is TRBJ2-7, with D possibly being TRBD1 or TRBD2 (5 bases each). The V and J ends lost 1 base and 1 base respectively, with 20 bases between them. The germline V gene encodes CDR1 LGHDT and CDR2 YNNKEL (reference sequence). The CDR3 sequence is 18 residues long. The DNA for the CDR3 is TGTGCCAGCAGCCAAGTCTTGGGGCTCGGGACGGGTTCCTACGAGCAGTACTTC. This encodes CASSQVLGLGTGSYEQYF.

This clonotype was counted only a few times. The rearrangement links TRBV5-1 to TRBJ2-1; the D gene is possibly TRBD2 (7 bases). Germline lookup yields CDR1 SGHRS and CDR2 YFSETQ. Trimming stripped 5 bases from V and 4 bases from J, with 13 bases between. The CDR3 is 14 residues long. CDR3 amino acids: CASRAGGPYNEQFF. As DNA, the CDR3 is TGCGCCAGCAGGGCCGGGGGGCCTTACAATGAGCAGTTCTTC.

This clonotype has ten or more counts. The chain carries TRBV20-1 and TRBJ2-3; weak D call: TRBD1 (5 bases). Trimming pared 0 bases from V and 6 bases from J, leaving 16 bases between. Germline V CDR1 and CDR2: DFQATT, SNEGSKA (reference sequence). CDR3 length: 15 residues. CDR3: CSARDPSPGLDTQYF. In DNA form, the CDR3 reads TGCAGTGCTAGAGATCCCTCGCCAGGGTTGGATACGCAGTATTTT.

The V and J genes are TRBV12-3 or TRBV12-4 and TRBJ1-2; 9 nucleotides line up with TRBD1. The CDR3 is 13 amino acids. Germline trimming cut 5 bases from V and 8 bases from J; bases unmatched to any gene: 6. In DNA, the CDR3 is TGTGCCAGCAGTCCGGGACAGGGTCAGGGCTACACCTTC. Protein product: CASSPGQGQGYTF.

This clonotype was picked up a small number of times. The CDR3 region is CASSETGGGISQYF. The CDR3 DNA is TGTGCCAGCAGCGAGACAGGGGGCGGTATTTCGCAGTACTTC. The chain joins TRBV7-2 to TRBJ2-7; TRBD1 agrees at 10 bases. The CDR3 is 14 amino acids. CDR1 and CDR2 from the germline V gene are SGHTA and FQGNSA. V was clipped by 5 bases and J by 9 bases; unmatched bases: 10.

This clonotype showed up many times. V usage is TRBV6-1 and J usage is TRBJ2-3; possible D gene TRBD1, 6 bases. Trimming shortened V by 3 bases and J by 0 bases, and 10 bases separated the two germline ends. This CDR3 comprises 15 residues. CDR1 and CDR2 (germline): MNHNS, SASEGT. The CDR3 DNA is TGTGCCAGCAGTGATAACAGGGAAAGCACAGATACGCAGTATTTT. Encoded protein: CASSDNRESTDTQYF.

The V and J genes are TRBV7-9 and TRBJ1-2, with TRBD1 matching 7 bases. CDR1 and CDR2 (germline): SEHNR, FQNEAQ (reference sequence). The CDR3 consists of 15 residues. V shed 4 bases and J 5 bases; nucleotides not matched to a gene: 10. CDR3 coding DNA: TGTGCCAGCAGCTCTTCCGACAGGGCGGGGTATGGCTACACCTTC. Its translation is CASSSSDRAGYGYTF.

This clonotype was recorded many times. This sequence joins TRBV5-1 and TRBJ2-1; D remains unclear. V gave up 0 bases and J gave up 1 base, with 14 bases separating them. The CDR3 is made up of 17 amino acids. Looked up from germline, CDR1 is SGHRS and CDR2 is YFSETQ. CDR3 sequence (DNA): TGCGCCAGCAGCTTGGGGCCGCTAGTAGAGTCCTACAATGAGCAGTTCTTC. It encodes CASSLGPLVESYNEQFF.

This clonotype has only a few counts. This chain joins TRBV5-1 and TRBJ2-7, with D maybe TRBD2 (6 bases). Trimming stripped 0 bases from V and 7 bases from J, with 8 bases between. CDR3 length equals 12 residues. Germline V gene data show CDR1 as SGHRS and CDR2 as YFSETQ. The CDR3 nucleotides are TGCGCCAGCAGCTTGGTAGGGAGGGAGCAGTACTTC. Amino acid sequence: CASSLVGREQYF.

The CDR3 sequence is CASSLEAYNEQFF. The DNA for the CDR3 is TGCGCCAGCAGCTTGGAGGCCTACAATGAGCAGTTCTTC. V is TRBV5-1 and J is TRBJ2-1; D uncertain. The V gene's germline CDR1 is SGHRS and CDR2 YFSETQ. The V end lost 0 bases, the J end lost 2 bases, and 3 bases lay between the germline ends. The CDR3 extends over 13 amino acids.

There are many counts of this clonotype. The chain links TRBV5-1 to TRBJ2-1; 10 bases match TRBD2. The germline V gene encodes CDR1 SGHRS and CDR2 YFSETQ. The CDR3 covers 17 residues. After removal of 2 bases from V and 0 bases from J, the junction contained 5 bases not matched to a gene. The CDR3 sequence is CASSLFPSGSSYNEQFF. The CDR3 DNA follows: TGCGCCAGCAGCTTATTTCCTAGCGGGAGCTCCTACAATGAGCAGTTCTTC.

The chain combines TRBV10-3 with TRBJ2-7; TRBD2 might be the D (6 bases). Germline-derived CDR1 and CDR2 are ENHRY and SYGVKD. The CDR3 has 13 amino acids. Deletions cut 11 bases from V and 2 bases from J, with 16 bases between. The CDR3 coding sequence is TGTGCCTCCAGACGGGGGATTACCTACGAGCAGTACTTC. Translating it yields CASRRGITYEQYF.

The V gene is TRBV12-3 or TRBV12-4, the J gene TRBJ2-1; D call uncertain. The ends were cut back, 2 bases at V and 7 bases at J, with 9 bases in the middle. CDR3 length equals 13 residues. The CDR3 sequence: CASSLTFWNEQFF. The CDR3 DNA is TGTGCCAGCAGTTTAACTTTCTGGAATGAGCAGTTCTTC.

This clonotype turned up a few times. The gene calls are TRBV24-1 and TRBJ2-3, with no clear D. Trimming left V 5 bases short and J 2 bases short, with 7 bases between. The germline CDR1 and CDR2 sequences are KGHDR and SFDVKD. The CDR3 contains 13 residues. The chain's CDR3 is CATSATYTDTQYF. The CDR3 DNA follows: TGTGCCACCAGTGCGACCTACACAGATACGCAGTATTTT.

This clonotype has a count of ten or more. The V and J genes are TRBV5-1 and TRBJ2-3, with D perhaps TRBD1 or TRBD2 (5 bases each). Germline V CDR1 and CDR2: SGHRS, YFSETQ. Trimming stripped 2 bases from V and 0 bases from J, with 10 bases between. This CDR3 comprises 15 residues. CDR3 DNA: TGCGCCAGCAGCTTCAAGGGGAGTAGCACAGATACGCAGTATTTT. Translated: CASSFKGSSTDTQYF.

This clonotype has a handful of counts. The chain links TRBV20-1 to TRBJ2-6, with D possibly being TRBD1 or TRBD2 (5 bases each). V dropped 3 bases and J dropped 2 bases, with 8 bases sitting between them. Germline V CDR1 and CDR2: DFQATT, SNEGSKA (reference sequence). This CDR3 contains 14 residues. For the CDR3, the DNA is TGCAGTGCTAGCCGGGGCACTGGGGCCAACGTCCTGACTTTC. This encodes CSASRGTGANVLTF.

V is TRBV7-2 and J is TRBJ2-1; 11 positions agree with TRBD2. This CDR3 is 15 amino acids long. CDR1 and CDR2 from the germline V gene are SGHTA and FQGNSA. The ends lost 5 bases at V and 6 bases at J; junction bases unmatched: 6. The CDR3 region is CASSPSSGRSNEQFF. CDR3 nucleotides: TGTGCCAGCAGCCCTTCTAGCGGGAGGTCCAATGAGCAGTTCTTC.

In this sample, this clonotype turned up many times. The chain carries TRBV20-1 and TRBJ1-5, with 8 bases aligning to TRBD1. The V segment lost 6 bases and the J segment 6 bases; nucleotides outside the gene matches: 7. CDR1 is DFQATT and CDR2 is SNEGSKA in the germline V gene (reference sequence). The CDR3 runs 13 residues. CDR3 in DNA: TGCAGTGCGCGGACAGGGCCCGGTCAGCCCCAGCATTTT. Amino acid sequence: CSARTGPGQPQHF.